This TCR beta chain was documented in a study of T cells after yellow fever vaccination. This clonotype was detected a few times. What it binds is not known. UMIs and a universal primer site were added when TCR cDNA was made by 5'RACE template switching. TCRdb re-called the 5' RACE reads through MiXCR, storing one row per CDR3 protein. Among 500,000 to 650,000 distinct CDR3 sequences listed, approximately 16% were seen once. General study findings and limits: Reappearing after the booster were most of the clones from primary vaccination (around 95% CD4, 85% to 90% CD8). Contamination of FACS-sorted repertoires by abundant clonotypes from the bulk population could occur.

V shed 5 bases and J 3 bases; nucleotides not matched to a gene: 12. This CDR3 spans 17 amino acids. Germline CDR1 reads MNHNS; CDR2 reads SASEGT. This specimen was PBMCs, taken less than 6 days after the first yellow fever vaccination. This TCR was sampled from a man in his late teens or twenties who received the YFV17D yellow fever vaccine. The rearrangement links TRBV6-1 to TRBJ2-7; 11 nucleotides match TRBD2. In DNA, the CDR3 is TGTGCCAGCAGTCCCGGTCCACTAGCGGGGGTTTTCTACGAGCAGTACTTC. Its protein is CASSPGPLAGVFYEQYF.